This T cell receptor (beta chain) was sequenced for a study of blood T cell repertoires in COVID-19. In the study overall: Italy, Spain and the United States were the sources of the convalescent and acute COVID-19 samples. PBMCs, B-cell-depleted T cells, or T cells were the source of the cDNA or gDNA that made up the material.

Authors' analysis steps: Amplification with reference gene primers provided the estimates of nucleated cell counts. The method was immunoSEQ multiplex PCR; TCRdb's version includes in-frame clones alone and lacks a portion of them. The D gene and trimming were derived from the DNA, and the V and J assignments and clone size from that table. The repertoire has about 200,000 clones, about 88% of them found once; the top ten carry about a sixth. CDR3 length: 14 residues. Germline trimming cut 2 bases from V and 2 bases from J; bases unmatched to any gene: 0. CDR1 SGHAT and CDR2 FQNNGV come from the germline V gene. During active infection, Seattle patients enrolled and were then monitored through disease.

The chain joins TRBV11-2 to TRBJ2-3, with 8 bases aligning to TRBD1. Sequenced: peripheral blood. This clonotype was sampled from a man aged 50 to 59 with COVID-19, enrolled during active disease. CDR3 bases: TGTGCCAGCAGCTTACAGGGGGCCACAGATACGCAGTATTTT. Protein sequence: CASSLQGATDTQYF.